This TCR beta chain was recorded in a study of human T cells and chemical hapten exposure. Across the whole study: Sensitization applied 2% DPC to roughly 2 cm by roughly 2 cm of upper inner arm skin. Notes on the study in general: Versus controls, significantly more large CDR3 similarity clusters arose from expanded TCRs. Given that the donors had alopecia, their immune response may differ from that seen in healthy people.

From germline, CDR1 is ENHRY and CDR2 SYGVKD. Trimming cost V 2 bases and J 8 bases; bases outside gene matches: 5. The CDR3 loop spans 15 amino acids. This clonotype was counted only a few times. Antigen unknown. TCRdb redid the calling of the RACE reads with MiXCR, one entry per CDR3 protein. The sample carries approximately 370,000 distinct CDR3 sequences, around 5.5% recorded once. Specified time point: pre-sensitization, week 0. The treatment is: therapeutic diphenylcyclopropenone sensitization with weekly scalp DPC. The receptor was derived from a woman aged 18-29 years with alopecia areata. Some clones in this sample may be carry-over from other donors' samples. Material: whole blood, obtained in connection with sensitization to the hapten diphenylcyclopropenone (DPC). The rearrangement joins TRBV10-3 to TRBJ1-6; 8 bases are a match to TRBD1. CDR3 sequence reads: CAISERDRSDSPLHF. CDR3 DNA sequence: TGTGCCATCAGTGAGAGGGACAGGTCAGATTCACCCCTCCACTTT.